This paragraph reports one TCR beta chain. Its specificity is not known. The authors prepared the TCRbeta library with unique molecular identifiers. TCRdb re-called the PCR reads through MiXCR, storing one row per CDR3 protein. The table shows about 900,000 distinct CDR3 sequences, with under 30% occurring only once. The data originate from a study of T-cell reconstitution after alpha-beta-depleted transplantation in children. The study's findings and limits: Most T-cell counts and diversity one year after the transplant came from T cells that were newly produced. Expanded graft clones, several hundred of them, were reportedly the source of alpha-beta T cells about two months after transplant. For some patients, TCRbeta diversity was high at day 60 because of recipient T cells and thymic progenitors that survived.

Germline loops: CDR1 DFQATT, CDR2 SNEGSKA (reference sequence). The CDR3 has 13 amino acids. The ends were cut back, 0 bases at V and 5 bases at J, with 10 bases in the middle. The sequencing here drew on PBMCs, mostly from graft donor cells, taken 360 days after TCRalphabeta/CD19-depleted stem cell transplant. The rearrangement links TRBV20-1 to TRBJ2-5; D unclear. The sequence was obtained from a boy in the first two years of life who had a stem cell transplant for SCID, so the T cells may come from the graft donor. DNA of the CDR3: TGCAGTGCTAGAGACCCCATTCAGGAGACCCAGTACTTC. Protein sequence: CSARDPIQETQYF.